This TCR beta chain was sequenced during a study of CD8 T cells in Susac syndrome. CDR3 size: 15 residues. In germline, CDR1 is MGHDK, CDR2 SYGVNS. Losses at the gene ends were 6 bases for V and 6 bases for J; bases not matched to a gene: 9. Random hexamers primed reverse transcription of about 0.45 to 1 ug RNA. TCRdb independently ran MiXCR on the immunoSEQ multiplex PCR reads; one entry per CDR3 protein. Of some 400,000 distinct CDR3 sequences in the sample, approximately 85% were seen once. Only one count was recorded for this clonotype. The sample comprised CD8+ T cells from PBMCs. The clonotype comes from a human donor with multiple sclerosis. The V gene is TRBV25-1, the J gene TRBJ1-4; the match to TRBD1 covers 8 bases. The CDR3 sequence: CASSHSGGLYEKLFF. Written as DNA, the CDR3 is TGTGCCAGCAGCCACTCAGGGGGCCTGTATGAAAAACTGTTTTTT.